The rows below give T cell receptor beta chains drawn from one sample of a study of response to subunit inactivated influenza vaccine. TCRdb passed the RT-PCR reads through MiXCR, listing each CDR3 protein once. This repertoire shows about 540,000 distinct CDR3 sequences, under 30% found once; its top ten account for about 3%. The data also belong to a second study, concerning T cells expressing NK-cell markers.

The source was CD4+ T cells sorted from PBMCs, collected roughly 12 days after vaccination. These receptors were obtained from a man aged 45 to 65 who received an inactivated influenza vaccine. Each CDR3 is given with its conserved first and last residue. D genes are given only for firm matches. Clone sizes are given selectively: once, few, many, or a class where the clone is expanded.

J gene: TRBJ2-7; D gene: NA; clone size: NA; V gene: TRBV7-6; CDR3 protein: CASSLRGRGNSYEQYF; CDR3 DNA: TGTGCCAGCAGCCTTAGGGGACGGGGAAACTCCTACGAGCAGTACTTC
J gene: TRBJ1-2; D gene: NA; clone size: NA; V gene: TRBV29-1; CDR3 protein: CSVGRDNVNYGHTF; CDR3 DNA: TGCAGCGTTGGCAGAGATAATGTTAACTATGGCCACACCTTC
J gene: TRBJ2-5; D gene: TRBD2; clone size: NA; V gene: TRBV28; CDR3 protein: CASSLTGTSGPGETQYF; CDR3 DNA: TGTGCCAGCAGTCTAACCGGGACTAGCGGACCGGGAGAGACCCAGTACTTC
J gene: TRBJ2-1; D gene: NA; clone size: NA; V gene: TRBV4-3; CDR3 protein: CASSQDLVAPWEQFF; CDR3 DNA: TGCGCCAGCAGCCAAGATTTGGTAGCCCCATGGGAGCAGTTCTTC
J gene: TRBJ2-2; D gene: NA; clone size: NA; V gene: TRBV15; CDR3 protein: CATSTQSAGGELFF; CDR3 DNA: TGTGCCACCAGCACCCAGTCTGCGGGCGGGGAGCTGTTTTTT
J gene: TRBJ1-6; D gene: NA; clone size: NA; V gene: TRBV3-1; CDR3 protein: CASSQGQENSPLHF; CDR3 DNA: TGTGCCAGCAGCCAAGGGCAGGAAAATTCACCCCTCCACTTT
J gene: TRBJ2-1; D gene: TRBD1; clone size: few; V gene: TRBV10-3; CDR3 protein: CAISESTGNEQFF; CDR3 DNA: TGTGCCATCAGTGAGTCGACAGGGAATGAGCAGTTCTTC
J gene: TRBJ2-3; D gene: TRBD2; clone size: few; V gene: TRBV5-1; CDR3 protein: CASSLARTSGGGTDTQYF; CDR3 DNA: TGCGCCAGCAGCTTGGCCCGGACTAGCGGGGGGGGCACAGATACGCAGTATTTT
J gene: TRBJ1-6; D gene: TRBD1; clone size: NA; V gene: TRBV12-3/TRBV12-4; CDR3 protein: CASGQGAGSPLHF; CDR3 DNA: TGTGCCAGTGGACAGGGGGCGGGGTCACCCCTCCACTTT
J gene: TRBJ2-2; D gene: TRBD2; clone size: NA; V gene: TRBV9; CDR3 protein: CASSPLGGGLTGELFF; CDR3 DNA: TGTGCCAGCAGCCCCCTGGGGGGGGGACTCACCGGGGAGCTGTTTTTT
J gene: TRBJ2-3; D gene: NA; clone size: NA; V gene: TRBV20-1; CDR3 protein: CSASPGVTSTDTQYF; CDR3 DNA: TGCAGTGCTAGCCCGGGTGTTACTAGCACAGATACGCAGTATTTT
J gene: TRBJ2-7; D gene: TRBD1; clone size: NA; V gene: TRBV28; CDR3 protein: CASSLNTHRTGNEQYF; CDR3 DNA: TGTGCCAGCAGCCTCAACACCCACCGGACAGGGAACGAGCAGTACTTC
J gene: TRBJ1-1; D gene: NA; clone size: NA; V gene: TRBV4-3; CDR3 protein: CASSQDLGPGGAFF; CDR3 DNA: TGCGCCAGCAGCCAAGATCTGGGGCCGGGAGGAGCTTTCTTT
J gene: TRBJ2-7; D gene: NA; clone size: NA; V gene: TRBV4-3; CDR3 protein: CASSPGEQGDEQYF; CDR3 DNA: TGCGCCAGCAGCCCCGGAGAGCAGGGTGACGAGCAGTACTTC
J gene: TRBJ1-1; D gene: NA; clone size: once; V gene: TRBV10-3; CDR3 protein: CAISESDGYTEAFF; CDR3 DNA: TGTGCCATCAGTGAGTCAGACGGGTACACTGAAGCTTTCTTT
J gene: TRBJ2-7; D gene: TRBD2; clone size: once; V gene: TRBV5-1; CDR3 protein: CASSLSLAGAGEQYF; CDR3 DNA: TGCGCCAGCAGCTTGTCTCTAGCGGGAGCGGGAGAGCAGTACTTC
J gene: TRBJ2-1; D gene: NA; clone size: NA; V gene: TRBV12-3/TRBV12-4; CDR3 protein: CASIRGAGYNEQFF; CDR3 DNA: TGTGCCAGCATCCGGGGGGCGGGCTACAATGAGCAGTTCTTC
J gene: TRBJ2-2; D gene: NA; clone size: NA; V gene: TRBV7-7; CDR3 protein: CASSLGADPNTGELFF; CDR3 DNA: TGTGCTAGCAGCTTAGGTGCGGACCCTAACACCGGGGAGCTGTTTTTT
J gene: TRBJ2-7; D gene: NA; clone size: NA; V gene: TRBV21-1; CDR3 protein: CASSMRTQPYEQYF; CDR3 DNA: TGTGCCAGCAGCATGCGGACTCAACCCTACGAGCAGTACTTC
J gene: TRBJ2-3; D gene: NA; clone size: few; V gene: TRBV18; CDR3 protein: CASSRWQQLSTDTQYF; CDR3 DNA: TGTGCCAGCTCACGGTGGCAACAACTAAGCACAGATACGCAGTATTTT
J gene: TRBJ2-2; D gene: TRBD1; clone size: NA; V gene: TRBV6-1; CDR3 protein: CASSSFGQGLRELFF; CDR3 DNA: TGTGCCAGCAGCTCATTCGGACAGGGTCTACGGGAGCTGTTTTTT
J gene: TRBJ2-2; D gene: NA; clone size: NA; V gene: TRBV5-1; CDR3 protein: CASSPRPSSAANTGELFF; CDR3 DNA: TGCGCCAGCAGCCCCCGCCCTTCTAGCGCCGCGAACACCGGGGAGCTGTTTTTT
J gene: TRBJ2-5; D gene: NA; clone size: few; V gene: TRBV9; CDR3 protein: CASSAGFQEETQYF; CDR3 DNA: TGTGCCAGCAGCGCGGGGTTCCAGGAGGAGACCCAGTACTTC
J gene: TRBJ2-1; D gene: NA; clone size: NA; V gene: TRBV4-3; CDR3 protein: CASSQENGLEQFF; CDR3 DNA: TGCGCCAGCAGCCAAGAAAACGGTTTGGAACAGTTCTTC
J gene: TRBJ1-1; D gene: NA; clone size: few; V gene: TRBV4-2; CDR3 protein: CASSQEIQGDTEAFF; CDR3 DNA: TGTGCCAGCAGCCAAGAGATACAGGGTGACACTGAAGCTTTCTTT
J gene: TRBJ2-5; D gene: TRBD1; clone size: NA; V gene: TRBV11-1; CDR3 protein: CASSQGQGTFQETQYF; CDR3 DNA: TGTGCCAGCAGCCAGGGACAGGGGACCTTCCAAGAGACCCAGTACTTC
J gene: TRBJ2-3; D gene: TRBD1; clone size: few; V gene: TRBV4-3; CDR3 protein: CASSQEYRGLADTQYF; CDR3 DNA: TGCGCCAGCAGCCAAGAATACAGGGGGCTTGCAGATACGCAGTATTTT
J gene: TRBJ2-2; D gene: TRBD2; clone size: few; V gene: TRBV5-4; CDR3 protein: CASSPVSGSHTGELFF; CDR3 DNA: TGTGCCAGCAGCCCCGTCAGCGGGAGTCACACCGGGGAGCTGTTTTTT
J gene: TRBJ2-3; D gene: TRBD2; clone size: few; V gene: TRBV7-2; CDR3 protein: CASSERLAGPRGNTQYF; CDR3 DNA: TGTGCCAGCAGCGAAAGACTAGCGGGACCTCGTGGTAATACGCAGTATTTT
J gene: TRBJ1-1; D gene: TRBD1; clone size: few; V gene: TRBV2; CDR3 protein: CASSRGAQGAAEAFF; CDR3 DNA: TGTGCCAGCAGTCGAGGGGCACAGGGGGCGGCTGAAGCTTTCTTT
J gene: TRBJ2-2; D gene: TRBD2; clone size: NA; V gene: TRBV10-3; CDR3 protein: CAISALAGVTGELFF; CDR3 DNA: TGTGCCATCAGTGCACTAGCGGGAGTTACCGGGGAGCTGTTTTTT
J gene: TRBJ2-7; D gene: NA; clone size: few; V gene: TRBV3-1; CDR3 protein: CASSLGRGQLPYEQYF; CDR3 DNA: TGTGCCAGCAGTCTGGGACGGGGCCAGCTTCCCTACGAGCAGTACTTC
J gene: TRBJ1-5; D gene: NA; clone size: NA; V gene: TRBV6-2/TRBV6-3; CDR3 protein: CASSSSGWNQPQHF; CDR3 DNA: TGTGCCAGCAGTTCCTCAGGCTGGAATCAGCCCCAGCATTTT
J gene: TRBJ2-1; D gene: TRBD2; clone size: few; V gene: TRBV20-1; CDR3 protein: CSARVAGGGPYNEQFF; CDR3 DNA: TGCAGTGCTAGAGTGGCGGGAGGCGGGCCCTACAATGAGCAGTTCTTC
J gene: TRBJ2-3; D gene: NA; clone size: NA; V gene: TRBV5-1; CDR3 protein: CASSQTPGPRTDTQYF; CDR3 DNA: TGCGCCAGCAGCCAAACTCCGGGACCCCGCACAGATACGCAGTATTTT
J gene: TRBJ1-5; D gene: NA; clone size: NA; V gene: TRBV6-1; CDR3 protein: CASSPSGRNQPQHF; CDR3 DNA: TGTGCCAGCAGCCCCTCCGGACGCAATCAGCCCCAGCATTTT
J gene: TRBJ2-5; D gene: TRBD2; clone size: many; V gene: TRBV12-3/TRBV12-4; CDR3 protein: CASSLAVAGSRKETQYF; CDR3 DNA: TGTGCCAGCAGTTTAGCCGTAGCGGGGAGTCGTAAAGAGACCCAGTACTTC
J gene: TRBJ1-1; D gene: TRBD1; clone size: few; V gene: TRBV7-2; CDR3 protein: CASSYTGGAGSEAFF; CDR3 DNA: TGTGCCAGCAGCTATACAGGGGGCGCCGGGTCTGAAGCTTTCTTT
J gene: TRBJ1-1; D gene: NA; clone size: NA; V gene: TRBV5-6; CDR3 protein: CASSLFASHTGQTEAFF; CDR3 DNA: TGTGCCAGCAGCTTATTTGCTTCCCACACGGGGCAGACTGAAGCTTTCTTT
J gene: TRBJ1-5; D gene: NA; clone size: NA; V gene: TRBV6-5; CDR3 protein: CASSFGRQAALHSNQPQHF; CDR3 DNA: TGTGCCAGCAGTTTTGGCCGACAGGCAGCCTTACATAGCAATCAGCCCCAGCATTTT
J gene: TRBJ2-5; D gene: NA; clone size: few; V gene: TRBV11-2; CDR3 protein: CASSDPAGSSGTQYF; CDR3 DNA: TGTGCCAGCTCAGACCCTGCAGGGTCAAGTGGGACCCAGTACTTC
J gene: TRBJ2-5; D gene: TRBD1; clone size: NA; V gene: TRBV29-1; CDR3 protein: CSGTGAGMETQYF; CDR3 DNA: TGCAGCGGCACAGGGGCTGGGATGGAGACCCAGTACTTC
J gene: TRBJ1-5; D gene: NA; clone size: NA; V gene: TRBV28; CDR3 protein: CASNFRVGPQHF; CDR3 DNA: TGTGCCAGCAACTTCCGTGTGGGGCCCCAGCATTTT
J gene: TRBJ2-2; D gene: NA; clone size: NA; V gene: TRBV12-3/TRBV12-4; CDR3 protein: CASSFIGAGELFF; CDR3 DNA: TGTGCCAGCAGTTTTATAGGGGCCGGGGAGCTGTTTTTT
J gene: TRBJ2-3; D gene: NA; clone size: NA; V gene: TRBV7-2; CDR3 protein: CASSLESWGLTDTQYF; CDR3 DNA: TGTGCCAGCAGCTTAGAGTCGTGGGGGCTAACAGATACGCAGTATTTT